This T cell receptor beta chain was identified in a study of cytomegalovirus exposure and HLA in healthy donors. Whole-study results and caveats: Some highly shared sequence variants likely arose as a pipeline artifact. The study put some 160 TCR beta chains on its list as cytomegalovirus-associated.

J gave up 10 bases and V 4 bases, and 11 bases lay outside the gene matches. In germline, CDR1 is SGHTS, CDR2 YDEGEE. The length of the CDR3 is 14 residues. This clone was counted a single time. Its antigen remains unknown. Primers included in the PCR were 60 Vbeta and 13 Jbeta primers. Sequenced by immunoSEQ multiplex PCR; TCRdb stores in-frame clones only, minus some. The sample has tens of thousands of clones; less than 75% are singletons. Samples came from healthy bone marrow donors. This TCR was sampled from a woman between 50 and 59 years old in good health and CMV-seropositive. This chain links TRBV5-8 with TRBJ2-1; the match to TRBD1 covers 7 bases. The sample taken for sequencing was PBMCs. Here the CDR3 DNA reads TGTGCCAGCAGCCGACAGGGATTGGGTAGGGAGCAGTTCTTC. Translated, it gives CASSRQGLGREQFF.